The rows below give T cell receptor beta chains drawn from one sample of a study of shared clonotypes between healthy human individuals. Produced via immunoSEQ multiplex PCR; TCRdb's table is partial and in-frame only. The data contain some 2 million clones, around 96% of them singletons. The source material was naive CD8+ T cells sorted from blood. These receptors all stem from a man aged 18 to 29 in good health. CDR3s include the opening cysteine and the closing phenylalanine or tryptophan. The D gene is left open where the match is weak. A row's size may be missing; if present it is once, few, many or a size class.

d_call j_call clone_size v_call cdr3_nt cdr3_aa
- TRBJ2-7 once TRBV30 TGTGCCTGGAGTGTCATCCGCGAGCAGTACTTC CAWSVIREQYF
- TRBJ1-6 - TRBV7-2 TGTGCCAGCAGCTTAGGACCTGATTCACCCCTCCACTTT CASSLGPDSPLHF
- TRBJ2-2 - TRBV4-2 TGTGCCAGCAGCCAAGAAACAGGGTCCGGGGAGCTGTTTTTT CASSQETGSGELFF
TRBD1 TRBJ2-7 - TRBV18 TGTGCCAGCTCACCACCGGACAGGGAGCCCTACGAGCAGTACTTC CASSPPDREPYEQYF
- TRBJ1-1 once TRBV5-1 TGCGCCAGCAGGGCTTGGGGCACTGAAGCTTTCTTT CASRAWGTEAFF
- TRBJ2-2 - TRBV11-2 TGTGCCAGCAGCTCCCTCTCGGCCTGGGGGACCGGGGAGCTGTTTTTT CASSSLSAWGTGELFF
- TRBJ2-1 - TRBV10-3 TGTGCCATCAGGCGGGACTTAGGTAACAATGAGCAGTTCTTC CAIRRDLGNNEQFF
TRBD2 TRBJ2-7 - TRBV27 TGTGCCAGCAGTTTATTAGCGGGAGCGCTTGCATACGAGCAGTACTTC CASSLLAGALAYEQYF
TRBD1 TRBJ2-7 - TRBV30 TGTGCCTGGGCCGGGACAGGGGGCTCCGAGCAGTACTTC CAWAGTGGSEQYF
TRBD1 TRBJ2-7 - TRBV6-6 TGTGCCAGCAGTTACTCGACGGGACAGGGGAACGAGCAGTACTTC CASSYSTGQGNEQYF
- TRBJ2-1 - TRBV2 TGTGCCAGCAGTGAAGACGTCGGGAGTTCCTACAATGAGCAGTTCTTC CASSEDVGSSYNEQFF
- TRBJ1-1 - TRBV30 TGTGCCTGGAGTCAGGGGACTGAAGCTTTCTTT CAWSQGTEAFF